Each of the 21 T cell receptor beta chains below was sequenced from the same sample in a study of cytotoxic CD8 clonotypes in ibrutinib-treated CLL (dated by TCRdb to about 2021). What this sample's time point label stands for: approximately 25 months on ibrutinib. Library method: the immunoSEQ multiplex PCR assay. As stored in TCRdb, this immuneACCESS dataset retains in-frame rearrangements with V and J assigned. A fraction of the clones does not appear; measured against another copy, unresolved V genes explain less than half of the discrepancy, and the remainder lacks a known reason. Within this sample are approximately 120,000 clones, with roughly 80% of them counted one time only. The ten biggest clones cover about 3.3% of the sample. The material was PBMCs, obtained after 24 months of ibrutinib treatment. The receptors originated from a human donor with chronic lymphocytic leukemia.

The rearrangement links TRBV6-5 to TRBJ2-3; D is unresolved. This CDR3 is 13 amino acids long. Germline loops: CDR1 MNHEY, CDR2 SVGAGI. Trimming cost V 2 bases and J 4 bases, with 7 bases left between them. The CDR3 nucleotides are TGTGCCAGCAGTTACAGGGCCCCAGATACGCAGTATTTT. Protein: CASSYRAPDTQYF.

The rearrangement joins TRBV18 to TRBJ2-7, with 9 bases lining up with TRBD1. Germline CDR1 KGHSH, CDR2 LQKENI. The CDR3 has 16 residues. The junction had 11 bases not matched to a gene; V was cut back by 6 bases and J by 2 bases. For the CDR3, the DNA is TGTGCCAGCTCCCTCTACGGACAGGGGTTTCCCTACGAGCAGTACTTC. Protein product: CASSLYGQGFPYEQYF.

This clone was seen a single time. The chain recombines TRBV5-1 with TRBJ2-5; no clear D gene. V lost 2 bases to trimming and J lost 5 bases, with 10 bases between them. CDR1 is SGHRS and CDR2 is YFSETQ in the germline V gene. There are 13 residues in the CDR3. CDR3 loop: CASSFSGSETQYF. The CDR3 region has the DNA TGCGCCAGCAGCTTTTCTGGGTCCGAGACCCAGTACTTC.

V gene TRBV12-2 combines with J gene TRBJ1-6; the table's D call, TRBD1, was not checked against the DNA. TRBV12-2 is assigned pseudogene status. This CDR3 contains 20 residues. This CDR3 is CASRLAQGAYYSSYNSPLHF. The CDR3 nucleotides read TGTGCAAGTCGCTTAGCGCAGGGGGCTTACTATAGCTCCTATAATTCACCCCTCCACTTT.

The chain joins TRBV18 to TRBJ1-3, with unresolved D. This CDR3 has 17 amino acids. Germline CDR1 is KGHSH and CDR2 is LQKENI. The ends were cut back, 1 base at V and 4 bases at J, with 17 bases in the middle. This CDR3 reads CASSPLPVDAAGNTIYF. For the CDR3, the DNA is TGTGCCAGCTCACCACTTCCGGTAGACGCGGCGGGAAACACCATATATTTT.

This chain connects TRBV23-1 to TRBJ2-5, with 13 bases that match TRBD2. TRBV23-1 is an ORF; its function is uncertain. J lost 0 bases, V lost 2 bases, and 9 bases had no gene match. There are 19 residues in the CDR3. The CDR3 coding sequence is TGCGCCAGCAGTCAAGGACTAGCGGGGGCCAACAAGTACCAAGAGACCCAGTACTTC. Amino acid sequence: CASSQGLAGANKYQETQYF.

The sample holds a few counts of this clone. The same CDR3 can be traced to other DNA sequences in this sample. V and J are TRBV27 and TRBJ2-5; D is possibly TRBD2 (6 bases). CDR1 MNHEY and CDR2 SMNVEV come from the germline V gene (reference sequence). The CDR3 has 14 residues. Trimming shortened V by 4 bases and J by 2 bases, and 11 bases separated the two germline ends. CDR3 amino acids: CASSSGRSQETQYF. In DNA form, the CDR3 reads TGTGCCAGCAGTTCCGGGAGATCGCAAGAGACCCAGTACTTC.

The chain employs TRBV27 and TRBJ2-7, with 9 bases identical to TRBD2. The CDR3 loop spans 15 amino acids. Trimming removed 1 base from V and 2 bases from J; junction bases left unmatched: 3. Germline V gene sequence: CDR1 MNHEY, CDR2 SMNVEV (reference sequence). The chain's CDR3 is CASSLWLAGAYEQYF. The DNA for the CDR3 is TGTGCCAGCAGTTTATGGTTAGCGGGGGCCTACGAGCAGTACTTC.

In this sample, this clone turned up a few times. The chain recombines TRBV18 with TRBJ1-6; 9 nucleotides line up with TRBD1. The V gene's germline CDR1 is KGHSH and CDR2 LQKENI. The CDR3 is 18 amino acids. V shed 2 bases and J 3 bases; nucleotides not matched to a gene: 8. CDR3 sequence: CASSPKGQGHLYNSPLHF. In nucleotides, the CDR3 is TGTGCCAGCTCACCAAAGGGACAGGGCCATCTCTATAATTCACCCCTCCACTTT.

This rearrangement joins TRBV25-1 to TRBJ1-6; 7 nucleotides agree with TRBD1. Germline CDR1 reads MGHDK; CDR2 reads SYGVNS. With 5 bases clipped from V and 8 bases from J, the junction kept 6 bases outside the gene matches. The CDR3 runs 14 residues. The CDR3 bases are TGTGCCAGCAGTTCAGGGGACAGCTATTCACCCCTCCACTTT. It specifies CASSSGDSYSPLHF.

The rearrangement links TRBV5-4 to TRBJ2-7; weak D call: TRBD1 (7 bases). The CDR3 totals 16 residues. The V end was cut by 0 bases, the J end by 3 bases, with 16 bases between. Looked up from germline, CDR1 is SGHNT and CDR2 is YYREEE (reference sequence). DNA for the CDR3: TGTGCCAGCAGCTTGGGTGGCAGGGGGACTTACTACGAGCAGTACTTC. This gives the protein CASSLGGRGTYYEQYF.

The V gene is TRBV11-2, the J gene TRBJ2-6, with 7 positions matching TRBD1. V lost 5 bases and J lost 0; bases outside the gene matches: 10. Germline CDR1 reads SGHAT; CDR2 reads FQNNGV. The CDR3 consists of 18 residues. CDR3 sequence: CASSPGRGQSSGANVLTF. Written as DNA, the CDR3 is TGTGCCAGCAGCCCCGGTCGGGGACAGAGCTCTGGGGCCAACGTCCTGACTTTC.

This chain connects TRBV7-2 to TRBJ1-6; 10 nucleotides line up with TRBD1. This CDR3 has 13 residues. The germline CDR1 and CDR2 sequences are SGHTA and FQGNSA. Trimming removed 8 bases from V and 13 bases from J; junction bases left unmatched: 8. DNA for the CDR3: TGTGCCAGCGTAGGGGACAGGGGATCCCCCCTCCACTTT. It codes for CASVGDRGSPLHF.

V gene TRBV5-1 combines with J gene TRBJ1-6, with D hard to call. The V end lost 0 bases, the J end lost 9 bases, and 10 bases lay between the germline ends. CDR1 SGHRS and CDR2 YFSETQ come from the germline V gene. The CDR3 is made up of 14 amino acids. CDR3: CASSLEGIGSPLHF. CDR3 sequence (DNA): TGCGCCAGCAGCTTGGAAGGGATCGGTTCACCCCTCCACTTT.

The chain combines TRBV19 with TRBJ2-3; no definite D call. V was shortened by 4 bases and J by 0 bases, with 8 bases between the two germline ends. The germline V gene has CDR1 LNHDA and CDR2 SQIVND (reference sequence). The CDR3 has 14 amino acids. In nucleotides, the CDR3 is TGTGCCAGTAGTAGCCTTACTAGCACAGATACGCAGTATTTT. Translated, it gives CASSSLTSTDTQYF.

The rearrangement joins TRBV9 to TRBJ2-5; D unresolved. V lost 0 bases and J 1 base, leaving 7 bases between the germline ends. CDR1 is SGDLS and CDR2 is YYNGEE in the germline V gene. The CDR3 is 14 amino acids. The CDR3 protein is CASSVAPVQETQYF. The CDR3 DNA is TGTGCCAGCAGCGTAGCCCCCGTCCAAGAGACCCAGTACTTC.

This chain uses TRBV5-4 with TRBJ1-1; possibly TRBD1 for D (5 bases). Germline V CDR1 and CDR2: SGHNT, YYREEE (reference sequence). The ends were cut back, 3 bases at V and 2 bases at J, with 8 bases in the middle. CDR3 length: 13 residues. Written as DNA, the CDR3 is TGTGCCAGCAGCTCCCAGGGAAACACTGAAGCTTTCTTT. It encodes CASSSQGNTEAFF. The variable domain in full, completed from reference TRBV5-4 and TRBJ1-1, reads ETGVTQSPTHLIKTRGQQVTLRCSSQSGHNTVSWYQQALGQGPQFIFQYYREEENGRGNFPPRFSGLQFPNYSSELNVNALELDDSALYLCASSSQGNTEAFFGQGTRLTVV.

The chain recombines TRBV2 with TRBJ1-1; 7 nucleotides align to TRBD1. V was clipped by 5 bases and J by 5 bases; unmatched bases: 14. Germline V gene data show CDR1 as SNHLY and CDR2 as FYNNEI. The CDR3 length is 16 residues. CDR3 sequence reads: CASSLDRASFGTEAFF. The CDR3 coding sequence is TGTGCCAGCAGTTTAGACAGGGCATCCTTTGGTACTGAAGCTTTCTTT.

The rearrangement links TRBV5-1 to TRBJ1-5; a possible D gene is TRBD1 (6 bases). Trimming left V 0 bases short and J 3 bases short, with 10 bases between. The CDR3 spans 15 residues. CDR1 SGHRS and CDR2 YFSETQ come from the germline V gene. CDR3 sequence (DNA): TGCGCCAGCAGCTTGGGGACAGAAACCAATCAGCCCCAGCATTTT. Amino acid sequence: CASSLGTETNQPQHF.

V is TRBV6-1 and J is TRBJ1-4; 10 bases fit TRBD1. The CDR3 totals 14 residues. Trimming at V came to 4 bases and at J to 8 bases, leaving 4 bases not matched to a gene. Germline assignment: CDR1 MNHNS and CDR2 SASEGT. The DNA of the CDR3 is TGTGCCAGCAGTGGCGGGACAGGGGTAGAAAAACTGTTTTTT. As protein: CASSGGTGVEKLFF.

The chain joins TRBV5-1 to TRBJ1-1; D is uncertain. The CDR3 covers 15 residues. V lost 2 bases to trimming and J lost 8 bases, with 19 bases between them. Germline values: CDR1 SGHRS, CDR2 YFSETQ. The CDR3 DNA sequence: TGCGCCAGCAGCTTTGAGGGTATAAACGGGCCCGAAGCTTTCTTT. Residues: CASSFEGINGPEAFF.